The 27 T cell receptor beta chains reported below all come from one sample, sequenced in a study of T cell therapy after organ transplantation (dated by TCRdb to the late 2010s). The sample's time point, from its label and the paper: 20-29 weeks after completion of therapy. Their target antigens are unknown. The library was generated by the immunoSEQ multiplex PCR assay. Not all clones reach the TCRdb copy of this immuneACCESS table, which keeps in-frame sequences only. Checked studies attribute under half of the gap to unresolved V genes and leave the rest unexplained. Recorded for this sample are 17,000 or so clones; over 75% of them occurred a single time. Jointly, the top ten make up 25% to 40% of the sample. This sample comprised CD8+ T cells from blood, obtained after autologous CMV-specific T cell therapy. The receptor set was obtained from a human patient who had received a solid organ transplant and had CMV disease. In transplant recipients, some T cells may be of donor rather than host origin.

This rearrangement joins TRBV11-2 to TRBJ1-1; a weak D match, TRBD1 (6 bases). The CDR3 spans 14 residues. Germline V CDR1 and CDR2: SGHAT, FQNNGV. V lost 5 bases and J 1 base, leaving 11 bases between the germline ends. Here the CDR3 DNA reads TGTGCCAGCAGCGGCCGGGACAAGAACACTGAAGCTTTCTTT. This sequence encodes CASSGRDKNTEAFF.

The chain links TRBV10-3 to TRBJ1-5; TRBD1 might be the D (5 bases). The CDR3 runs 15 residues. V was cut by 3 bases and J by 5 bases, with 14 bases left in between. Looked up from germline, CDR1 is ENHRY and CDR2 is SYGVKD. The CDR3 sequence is CAISDSRTRYQPQHF. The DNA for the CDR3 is TGTGCCATCAGTGATTCCCGGACACGATATCAGCCCCAGCATTTT.

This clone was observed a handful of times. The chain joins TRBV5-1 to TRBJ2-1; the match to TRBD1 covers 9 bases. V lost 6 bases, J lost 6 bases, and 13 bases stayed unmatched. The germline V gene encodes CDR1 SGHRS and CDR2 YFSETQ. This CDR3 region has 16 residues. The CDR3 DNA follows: TGCGCCAGCACCGCCCCCCGGGACAGGGCTACCAATGAGCAGTTCTTC. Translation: CASTAPRDRATNEQFF. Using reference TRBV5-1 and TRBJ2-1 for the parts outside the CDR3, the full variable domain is KAGVTQTPRYLIKTRGQQVTLSCSPISGHRSVSWYQQTPGQGLQFLFEYFSETQRNKGNFPGRFSGRQFSNSRSEMNVSTLELGDSALYLCASTAPRDRATNEQFFGPGTRLTVL.

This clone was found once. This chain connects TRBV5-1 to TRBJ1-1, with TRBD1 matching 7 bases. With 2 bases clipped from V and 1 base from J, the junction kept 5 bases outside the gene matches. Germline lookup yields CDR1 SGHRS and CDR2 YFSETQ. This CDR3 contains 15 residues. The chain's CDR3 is CASSFGQAANTEAFF. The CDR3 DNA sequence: TGCGCCAGCAGCTTCGGACAGGCGGCGAACACTGAAGCTTTCTTT.

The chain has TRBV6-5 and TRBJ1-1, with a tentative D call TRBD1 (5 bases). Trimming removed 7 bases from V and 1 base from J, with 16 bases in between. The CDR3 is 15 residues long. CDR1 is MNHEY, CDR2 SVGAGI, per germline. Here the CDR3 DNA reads TGTGCCAGCATTCCCCCGTTTGGGGGGAACACTGAAGCTTTCTTT. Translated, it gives CASIPPFGGNTEAFF.

DNA for the CDR3: TGCGCCAGCAGCCCCACAGGGGGCACTGAAGCTTTCTTT. As protein: CASSPTGGTEAFF. This chain connects TRBV4-1 to TRBJ1-1, with 8 nucleotides matching TRBD1. The germline gives CDR1 MGHRA, CDR2 YSYEKL. There are 13 residues in the CDR3. V lost 4 bases to trimming and J lost 4 bases; unmatched junction nucleotides: 2.

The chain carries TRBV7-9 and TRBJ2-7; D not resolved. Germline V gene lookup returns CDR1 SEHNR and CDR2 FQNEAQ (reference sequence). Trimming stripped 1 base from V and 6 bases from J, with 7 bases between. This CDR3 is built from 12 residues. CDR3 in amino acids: CASSLERREQYF. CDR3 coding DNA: TGTGCCAGCAGCTTAGAGCGTCGCGAGCAGTACTTC.

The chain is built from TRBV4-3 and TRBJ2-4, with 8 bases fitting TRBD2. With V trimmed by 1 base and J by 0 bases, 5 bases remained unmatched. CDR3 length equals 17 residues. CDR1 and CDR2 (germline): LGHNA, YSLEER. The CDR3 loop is CASSQGLAGPAKNIQYF. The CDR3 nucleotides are TGCGCCAGCAGCCAAGGCCTAGCGGGCCCAGCCAAAAACATTCAGTACTTC.

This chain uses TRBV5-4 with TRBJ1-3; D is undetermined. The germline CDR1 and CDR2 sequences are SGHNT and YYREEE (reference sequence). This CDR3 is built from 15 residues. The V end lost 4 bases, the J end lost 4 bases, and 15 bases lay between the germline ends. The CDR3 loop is CASSTGRVSGNTIYF. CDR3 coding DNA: TGTGCCAGCAGCACGGGCCGAGTTTCGGGAAACACCATATATTTT. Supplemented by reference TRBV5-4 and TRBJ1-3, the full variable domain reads ETGVTQSPTHLIKTRGQQVTLRCSSQSGHNTVSWYQQALGQGPQFIFQYYREEENGRGNFPPRFSGLQFPNYSSELNVNALELDDSALYLCASSTGRVSGNTIYFGEGSWLTVV.

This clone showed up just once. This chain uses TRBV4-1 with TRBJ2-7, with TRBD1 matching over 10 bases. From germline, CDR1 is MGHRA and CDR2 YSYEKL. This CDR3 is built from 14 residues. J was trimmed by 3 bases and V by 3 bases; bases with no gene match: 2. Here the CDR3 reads CASSQGTGVYEQYF. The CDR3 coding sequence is TGCGCCAGCAGCCAGGGGACAGGGGTCTACGAGCAGTACTTC.

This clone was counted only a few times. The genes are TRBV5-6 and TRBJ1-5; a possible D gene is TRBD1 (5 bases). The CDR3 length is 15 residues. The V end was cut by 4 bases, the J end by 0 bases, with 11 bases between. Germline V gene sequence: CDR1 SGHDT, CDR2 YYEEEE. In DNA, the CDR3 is TGTGCCAGCAGCATCCAGGGCTATAGCAATCAGCCCCAGCATTTT. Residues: CASSIQGYSNQPQHF.

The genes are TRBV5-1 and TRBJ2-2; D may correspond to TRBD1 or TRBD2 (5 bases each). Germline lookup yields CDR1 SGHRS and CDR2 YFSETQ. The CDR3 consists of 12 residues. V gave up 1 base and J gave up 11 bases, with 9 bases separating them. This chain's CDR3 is CASSLMGEELFF. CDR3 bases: TGCGCCAGCAGCTTGATGGGGGAAGAGCTGTTTTTT. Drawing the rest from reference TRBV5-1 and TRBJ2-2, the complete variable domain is KAGVTQTPRYLIKTRGQQVTLSCSPISGHRSVSWYQQTPGQGLQFLFEYFSETQRNKGNFPGRFSGRQFSNSRSEMNVSTLELGDSALYLCASSLMGEELFFGEGSRLTVL.

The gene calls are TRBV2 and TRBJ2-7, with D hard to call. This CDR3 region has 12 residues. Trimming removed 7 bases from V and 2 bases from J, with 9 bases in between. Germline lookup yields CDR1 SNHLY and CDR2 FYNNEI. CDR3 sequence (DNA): TGTGCCAGCAACGGGCCGACCTACGAGCAGTACTTC. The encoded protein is CASNGPTYEQYF.

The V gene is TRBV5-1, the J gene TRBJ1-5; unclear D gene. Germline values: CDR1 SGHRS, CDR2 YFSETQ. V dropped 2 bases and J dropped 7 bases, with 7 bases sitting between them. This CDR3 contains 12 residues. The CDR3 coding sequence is TGCGCCAGCAGCTTTACGGGCCAGCCCCAGCATTTT. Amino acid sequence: CASSFTGQPQHF. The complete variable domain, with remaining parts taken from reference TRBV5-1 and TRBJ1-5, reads KAGVTQTPRYLIKTRGQQVTLSCSPISGHRSVSWYQQTPGQGLQFLFEYFSETQRNKGNFPGRFSGRQFSNSRSEMNVSTLELGDSALYLCASSFTGQPQHFGDGTRLSIL.

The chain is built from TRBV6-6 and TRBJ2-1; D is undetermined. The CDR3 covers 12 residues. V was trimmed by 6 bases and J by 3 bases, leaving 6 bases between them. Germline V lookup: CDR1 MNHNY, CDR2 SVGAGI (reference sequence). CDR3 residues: CASRQNYNEQFF. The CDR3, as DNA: TGTGCCAGCAGGCAGAACTACAATGAGCAGTTCTTC.

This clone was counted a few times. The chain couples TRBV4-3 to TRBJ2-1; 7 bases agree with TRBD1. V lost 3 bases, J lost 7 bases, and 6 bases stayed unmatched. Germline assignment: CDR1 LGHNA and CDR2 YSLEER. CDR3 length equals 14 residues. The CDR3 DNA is TGCGCCAGCAGCCATGCCGGGACAGATAATGAGCAGTTCTTC. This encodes CASSHAGTDNEQFF.

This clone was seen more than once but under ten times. CDR3 residues: CSVEGLGGPNEQFF. The CDR3 coding sequence is TGCAGCGTTGAAGGTTTGGGGGGCCCCAATGAGCAGTTCTTC. The chain joins TRBV29-1 to TRBJ2-1; D might be TRBD1 or TRBD2, each matching 6 bases. V was shortened by 1 base and J by 6 bases, with 13 bases between the two germline ends. Per germline, CDR1 SQVTM and CDR2 ANQGSEA. The CDR3 runs 14 residues.

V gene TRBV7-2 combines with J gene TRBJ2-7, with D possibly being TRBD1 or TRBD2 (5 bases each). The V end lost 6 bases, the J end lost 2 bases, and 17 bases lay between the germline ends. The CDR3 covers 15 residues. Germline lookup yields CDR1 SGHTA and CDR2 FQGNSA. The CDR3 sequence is CASSYRWDLPYEQYF. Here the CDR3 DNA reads TGTGCCAGCAGTTACCGATGGGACCTACCCTACGAGCAGTACTTC.

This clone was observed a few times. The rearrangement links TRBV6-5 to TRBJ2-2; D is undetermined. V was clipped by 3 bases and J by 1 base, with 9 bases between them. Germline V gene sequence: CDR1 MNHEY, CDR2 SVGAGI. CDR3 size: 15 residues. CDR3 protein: CASSYDGQNTGELFF. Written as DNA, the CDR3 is TGTGCCAGCAGTTATGATGGGCAGAACACCGGGGAGCTGTTTTTT.

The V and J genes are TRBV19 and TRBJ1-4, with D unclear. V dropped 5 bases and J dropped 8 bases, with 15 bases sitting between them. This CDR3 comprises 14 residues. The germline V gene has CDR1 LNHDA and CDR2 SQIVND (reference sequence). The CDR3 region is CASSQARVLEKLFF. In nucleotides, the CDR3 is TGTGCCAGTAGTCAAGCACGCGTCTTAGAAAAACTGTTTTTT.

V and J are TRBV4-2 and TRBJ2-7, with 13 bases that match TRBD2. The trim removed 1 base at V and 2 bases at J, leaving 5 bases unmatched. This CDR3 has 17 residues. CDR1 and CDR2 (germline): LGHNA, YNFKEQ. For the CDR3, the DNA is TGTGCCAGCAGCCAAGGCCTAACTAGCGGGAGGGCCTACGAGCAGTACTTC. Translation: CASSQGLTSGRAYEQYF.

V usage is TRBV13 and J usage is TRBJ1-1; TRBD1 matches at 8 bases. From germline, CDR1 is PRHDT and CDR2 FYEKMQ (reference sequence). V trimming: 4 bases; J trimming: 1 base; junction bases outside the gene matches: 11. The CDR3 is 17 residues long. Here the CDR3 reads CASSSPEQGVWNTEAFF. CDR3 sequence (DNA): TGTGCCAGCAGCTCACCGGAACAGGGGGTTTGGAACACTGAAGCTTTCTTT. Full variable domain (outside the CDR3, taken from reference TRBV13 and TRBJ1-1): AAGVIQSPRHLIKEKRETATLKCYPIPRHDTVYWYQQGPGQDPQFLISFYEKMQSDKGSIPDRFSAQQFSDYHSELNMSSLELGDSALYFCASSSPEQGVWNTEAFFGQGTRLTVV.

The CDR3 region is CASSLGGRAMYEQYF. CDR3 DNA sequence: TGTGCCAGCAGCTTGGGCGGGAGGGCTATGTACGAGCAGTACTTC. The gene calls are TRBV6-5 and TRBJ2-7; 9 positions match TRBD2. The CDR3 is 15 residues long. In germline, CDR1 is MNHEY, CDR2 SVGAGI. The V gene end was trimmed by 6 bases and the J gene end by 4 bases; junction bases not matched to a gene: 10.

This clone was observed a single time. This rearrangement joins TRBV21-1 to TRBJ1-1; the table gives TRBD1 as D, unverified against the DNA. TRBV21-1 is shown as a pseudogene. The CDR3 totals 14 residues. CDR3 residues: CASSKGGLSGWAFF. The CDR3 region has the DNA TGTGCCAGCAGCAAAGGGGGGCTTAGTGGGTGGGCTTTCTTT.

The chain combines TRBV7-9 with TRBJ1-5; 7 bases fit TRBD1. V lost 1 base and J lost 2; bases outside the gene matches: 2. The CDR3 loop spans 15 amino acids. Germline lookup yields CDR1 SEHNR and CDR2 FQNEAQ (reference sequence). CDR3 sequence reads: CASSLGTGGNQPQHF. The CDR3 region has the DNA TGTGCCAGCAGCTTAGGGACAGGCGGCAATCAGCCCCAGCATTTT.

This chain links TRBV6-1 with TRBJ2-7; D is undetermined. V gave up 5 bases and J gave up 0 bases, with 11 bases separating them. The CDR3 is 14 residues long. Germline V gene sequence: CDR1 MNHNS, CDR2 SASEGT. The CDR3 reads CASSHDPGSYEQYF. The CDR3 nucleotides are TGTGCCAGCAGTCATGACCCTGGCTCCTACGAGCAGTACTTC.

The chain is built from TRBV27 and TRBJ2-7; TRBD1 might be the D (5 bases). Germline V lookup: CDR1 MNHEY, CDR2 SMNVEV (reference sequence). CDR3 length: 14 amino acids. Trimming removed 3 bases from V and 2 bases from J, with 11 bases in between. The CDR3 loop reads CASSLTVIPYEQYF. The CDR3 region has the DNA TGTGCCAGCAGTTTGACAGTAATTCCCTACGAGCAGTACTTC.